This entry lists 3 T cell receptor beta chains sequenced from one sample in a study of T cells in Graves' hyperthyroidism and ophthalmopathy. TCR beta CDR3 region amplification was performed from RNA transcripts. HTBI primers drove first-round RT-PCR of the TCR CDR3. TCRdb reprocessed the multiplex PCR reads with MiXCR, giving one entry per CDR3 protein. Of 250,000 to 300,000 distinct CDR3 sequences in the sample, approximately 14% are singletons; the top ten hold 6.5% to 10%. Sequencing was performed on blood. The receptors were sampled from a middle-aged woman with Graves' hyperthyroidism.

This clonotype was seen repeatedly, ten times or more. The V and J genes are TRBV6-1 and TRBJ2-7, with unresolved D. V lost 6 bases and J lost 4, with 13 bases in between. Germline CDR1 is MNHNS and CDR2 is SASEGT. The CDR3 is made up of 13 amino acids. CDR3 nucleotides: TGTGCCAGCAGCCCGCCAGGAGCATACGAGCAGTACTTC. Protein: CASSPPGAYEQYF.

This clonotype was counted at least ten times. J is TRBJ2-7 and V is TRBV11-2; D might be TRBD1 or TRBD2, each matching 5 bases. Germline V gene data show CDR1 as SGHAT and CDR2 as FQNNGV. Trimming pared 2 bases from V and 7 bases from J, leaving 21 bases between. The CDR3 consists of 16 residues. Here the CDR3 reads CASSLLGRAVLEEQYF. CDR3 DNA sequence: TGTGCCAGCAGCTTATTGGGGCGGGCAGTCTTGGAGGAGCAGTACTTC.

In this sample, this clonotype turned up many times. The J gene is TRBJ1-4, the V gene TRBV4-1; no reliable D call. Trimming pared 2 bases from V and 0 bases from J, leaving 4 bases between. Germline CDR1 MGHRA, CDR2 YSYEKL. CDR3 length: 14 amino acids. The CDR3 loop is CASSQQATNEKLFF. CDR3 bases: TGCGCCAGCAGCCAACAGGCAACTAATGAAAAACTGTTTTTT.